This T cell receptor beta chain comes out of a study of T cell responses to AZD1222 COVID-19 vaccine. Findings and caveats of the study: Repertoires were obtained only post-peak T cell response.

On this clone: Its target is not known.

The CDR3 extends over 15 amino acids. Germline trimming cut 5 bases from V and 4 bases from J; bases unmatched to any gene: 8. Germline V gene data show CDR1 as LNHNV and CDR2 as YYDKDF (reference sequence). Sequenced by immunoSEQ multiplex PCR; TCRdb stores in-frame clones only, minus some. The repertoire holds approximately 150,000 clones, with 80% to 95% as singletons. The chain joins TRBV15 to TRBJ2-5, with TRBD1 matching 9 bases. The receptor was derived from an adult in good health. The specimen was peripheral blood, collected on day 0 of AZD1222 vaccination. CDR3 amino acids: CATSGEQGARETQYF. CDR3 in DNA: TGTGCCACCAGCGGGGAACAGGGGGCGAGAGAGACCCAGTACTTC.